Below, 22 T cell receptor beta chains from the same sample are listed, as sequenced in a study of T cell responses to AZD1222 COVID-19 vaccine. Repertoires were generated with immunoSEQ multiplex PCR, while TCRdb's copy carries only in-frame clones and drops some. The sample carries about 110,000 clones, roughly 86% recorded once. Material: peripheral blood, obtained on day 0 of AZD1222 vaccination. The receptors were gathered from an adult in good health.

A single count supports this clone. The V gene is TRBV2, the J gene TRBJ1-3; D call uncertain. The CDR3 consists of 14 residues. Germline loops: CDR1 SNHLY, CDR2 FYNNEI. V lost 6 bases and J 1 base, leaving 10 bases between the germline ends. CDR3 protein: CASRVGLSGNTIYF. In DNA, the CDR3 is TGTGCCAGCAGGGTTGGACTTTCTGGAAACACCATATATTTT. Full variable domain (remainder filled in from reference TRBV2 and TRBJ1-3): EPEVTQTPSHQVTQMGQEVILRCVPISNHLYFYWYRQILGQKVEFLVSFYNNEISEKSEIFDDQFSVERPDGSNFTLKIRSTKLEDSAMYFCASRVGLSGNTIYFGEGSWLTVV.

The rearrangement links TRBV9 to TRBJ2-2; TRBD2 might be the D (7 bases). Germline lookup yields CDR1 SGDLS and CDR2 YYNGEE. V was clipped by 3 bases and J by 3 bases, with 12 bases between them. The CDR3 loop spans 15 amino acids. The CDR3 bases are TGTGCCAGCAGCGACGGGGGGCGGGACACCGGGGAGCTGTTTTTT. Translating it yields CASSDGGRDTGELFF. The full variable domain, completed using reference TRBV9 and TRBJ2-2, is DSGVTQTPKHLITATGQRVTLRCSPRSGDLSVYWYQQSLDQGLQFLIQYYNGEERAKGNILERFSAQQFPDLHSELNLSSLELGDSALYFCASSDGGRDTGELFFGEGSRLTVL.

This chain links TRBV2 with TRBJ2-7; 8 nucleotides line up with TRBD2. Germline CDR1 SNHLY, CDR2 FYNNEI. The CDR3 totals 13 residues. V gave up 9 bases and J gave up 7 bases; unmatched junction bases: 11. CDR3 DNA sequence: TGTGCCAGTTTAGCGGGATCGTCTGGGGAGCAGTACTTC. The encoded protein is CASLAGSSGEQYF.

The chain uses TRBV6-6 and TRBJ2-3, with 15 positions matching TRBD2. V lost 3 bases, J lost 3 bases, and 1 base stayed unmatched. This CDR3 is built from 16 residues. Germline V gene sequence: CDR1 MNHNY, CDR2 SVGAGI (reference sequence). The CDR3 coding sequence is TGTGCCAGCAGTTATGGGACTAGCGGGGGGACAGATACGCAGTATTTT. It yields the protein CASSYGTSGGTDTQYF.

The rearrangement joins TRBV24-1 to TRBJ2-5, with a possible D match to TRBD2 (5 bases). This CDR3 region has 15 residues. V was cut by 3 bases and J by 5 bases, with 15 bases left in between. The germline V gene has CDR1 KGHDR and CDR2 SFDVKD. The CDR3 loop reads CATSDPGPTSETQYF. In DNA, the CDR3 is TGTGCCACCAGTGATCCCGGGCCAACTAGTGAGACCCAGTACTTC.

The chain has TRBV11-2 and TRBJ2-7; the D gene is possibly TRBD1 (6 bases). V lost 4 bases, J lost 6 bases, and 28 bases lay in between. The CDR3 loop spans 18 amino acids. Germline loops: CDR1 SGHAT, CDR2 FQNNGV. For the CDR3, the DNA is TGTGCCAGCAGCTCGTCAAAGTCAACCAGGGGATCTTCATCCGAGCAGTACTTC. It yields the protein CASSSSKSTRGSSSEQYF. The full variable domain, in which reference TRBV11-2 and TRBJ2-7 provide the parts outside the CDR3, is EAGVAQSPRYKIIEKRQSVAFWCNPISGHATLYWYQQILGQGPKLLIQFQNNGVVDDSQLPKDRFSAERLKGVDSTLKIQPAKLEDSAVYLCASSSSKSTRGSSSEQYFGPGTRLTVT.

CDR3 protein: CASSPNLGYENTGELFF. CDR3 bases: TGTGCCAGCAGTCCAAATCTGGGCTATGAGAACACCGGGGAGCTGTTTTTT. The J gene is TRBJ2-2, the V gene TRBV27, with no clear D. The germline V gene has CDR1 MNHEY and CDR2 SMNVEV (reference sequence). V was trimmed by 5 bases and J by 1 base, leaving 17 bases between them. This CDR3 contains 17 residues.

This clone was picked up a small number of times. This chain uses TRBV12-3 or TRBV12-4 with TRBJ2-3; D is possibly TRBD1 or TRBD2 (5 bases each). The CDR3 runs to 13 residues. V was shortened by 8 bases and J by 2 bases, with 11 bases between the two germline ends. CDR3 nucleotide sequence: TGTGCCAGCCGGGACGGAACCACAGATACGCAGTATTTT. This encodes CASRDGTTDTQYF.

J is TRBJ1-5 and V is TRBV6-5, with TRBD1 as a possible D gene (5 bases). Germline CDR1 and CDR2: MNHEY and SVGAGI. This CDR3 has 13 amino acids. V was trimmed by 7 bases and J by 9 bases, leaving 16 bases between them. CDR3 DNA sequence: TGTGCCAGCACCACGGGACGGTCGTTGCCCCAGCATTTT. This gives the protein CASTTGRSLPQHF.

The chain joins TRBV19 to TRBJ1-5; 9 nucleotides agree with TRBD1. The V gene end was trimmed by 8 bases and the J gene end by 4 bases; junction bases not matched to a gene: 3. CDR1 and CDR2 from the germline V gene are LNHDA and SQIVND (reference sequence). The CDR3 is 13 amino acids. For the CDR3, the DNA is TGTGCCAGTGCGGGACAGGGAAATCAGCCCCAGCATTTT. Translating it yields CASAGQGNQPQHF. Using reference TRBV19 and TRBJ1-5 for the parts outside the CDR3, the full variable domain is DGGITQSPKYLFRKEGQNVTLSCEQNLNHDAMYWYRQDPGQGLRLIYYSQIVNDFQKGDIAEGYSVSREKKESFPLTVTSAQKNPTAFYLCASAGQGNQPQHFGDGTRLSIL.

V is TRBV3-1 (or the pseudogene TRBV3-2) and J is TRBJ1-2; 9 positions agree with TRBD1. The length of the CDR3 is 15 residues. The germline V gene has CDR1 LGHDT and CDR2 YNNKEL (reference sequence). The V segment lost 5 bases and the J segment 4 bases; nucleotides outside the gene matches: 8. The CDR3 DNA sequence: TGTGCCAGCAGCTACCTTGACAGGGGGGTCTATGGCTACACCTTC. Protein sequence: CASSYLDRGVYGYTF.

The J gene is TRBJ1-5, the V gene TRBV7-6, with D perhaps matching TRBD1 (6 bases). The CDR3 totals 15 residues. Looked up from germline, CDR1 is SGHVS and CDR2 is FNYEAQ. The ends were cut back, 0 bases at V and 7 bases at J, with 13 bases in the middle. CDR3 nucleotide sequence: TGTGCCAGCAGCTTAGCACGGGGGGCCGGACAGCCCCAGCATTTT. Translation: CASSLARGAGQPQHF.

The genes are TRBV2 and TRBJ1-5; 8 bases line up with TRBD1. This CDR3 comprises 13 residues. Germline V gives CDR1 SNHLY, CDR2 FYNNEI. After removal of 7 bases from V and 7 bases from J, the junction contained 6 bases not matched to a gene. The CDR3 reads CASKTGEGQPQHF. The CDR3 DNA reads TGTGCCAGCAAGACAGGGGAGGGCCAGCCCCAGCATTTT.

The chain uses TRBV28 and TRBJ2-7; 10 nucleotides line up with TRBD1. With 6 bases clipped from V and 4 bases from J, the junction kept 6 bases outside the gene matches. The V gene's germline CDR1 is MDHEN and CDR2 SYDVKM. The CDR3 has 14 amino acids. CDR3 amino acids: CASRRQGAMYEQYF. In DNA form, the CDR3 reads TGTGCCAGCAGACGACAGGGGGCTATGTACGAGCAGTACTTC.

The chain links TRBV4-1 to TRBJ1-1; the D gene is possibly TRBD1 (5 bases). Germline values: CDR1 MGHRA, CDR2 YSYEKL. The CDR3 spans 17 residues. V was pared by 0 bases and J by 5 bases, with 19 bases between. This CDR3 is CASSQDTKTAWGTEAFF. CDR3 sequence (DNA): TGCGCCAGCAGCCAAGATACTAAGACAGCCTGGGGGACTGAAGCTTTCTTT.

The chain recombines TRBV5-6 with TRBJ1-4, with D perhaps matching TRBD1 (6 bases). The CDR3 sequence is 15 residues long. Germline CDR1 is SGHDT and CDR2 is YYEEEE. With 4 bases removed from V and 4 bases from J, the gap between germline ends came to 14 bases. The CDR3 region has the DNA TGTGCCAGCAGCCCCCGGACAGTTAATAATGAAAAACTGTTTTTT. Translation gives CASSPRTVNNEKLFF.

V and J are TRBV28 and TRBJ1-2; D unresolved. This CDR3 has 12 residues. V was pared by 7 bases and J by 6 bases, with 12 bases between. Germline CDR1 is MDHEN and CDR2 is SYDVKM. CDR3 amino acids: CASTSQRDGYTF. CDR3 in DNA: TGTGCCAGCACCTCCCAGAGGGATGGCTACACCTTC.

The V call is TRBV18, the J call TRBJ2-1, with 7 positions matching TRBD1. The germline CDR1 and CDR2 sequences are KGHSH and LQKENI. The J segment lost 8 bases and the V segment lost 3 bases, leaving 7 bases of the junction unmatched. CDR3 length equals 14 residues. The CDR3 here is CASSPDRKSHEQFF. The CDR3 coding sequence is TGTGCCAGCTCACCGGACAGGAAGTCCCATGAGCAGTTCTTC. Complete variable domain (other parts from reference TRBV18 and TRBJ2-1): NAGVMQNPRHLVRRRGQEARLRCSPMKGHSHVYWYRQLPEEGLKFMVYLQKENIIDESGMPKERFSAEFPKEGPSILRIQQVVRGDSAAYFCASSPDRKSHEQFFGPGTRLTVL.

This clone appeared a single time. The CDR3 sequence: CASSYSGEPSYGYTF. For the CDR3, the DNA is TGCGCCAGCAGCTATTCAGGGGAGCCCTCCTATGGCTACACCTTC. The genes are TRBV5-1 and TRBJ1-2, with a possible D match to TRBD1 (6 bases). Germline CDR1 reads SGHRS; CDR2 reads YFSETQ. This CDR3 is 15 amino acids long. Deletions cut 3 bases from V and 4 bases from J, with 16 bases between.

The rearrangement links TRBV19 to TRBJ2-1; perhaps TRBD2 as D (5 bases). The germline CDR1 and CDR2 sequences are LNHDA and SQIVND (reference sequence). This CDR3 spans 15 amino acids. V shed 4 bases and J shed 5 bases, with 15 bases lying between them. In nucleotides, the CDR3 is TGTGCCAGTAGTAGCGCTAGCTGGTCCGACAATGAGCAGTTCTTC. Translation: CASSSASWSDNEQFF.

This chain joins TRBV19 and TRBJ2-7; TRBD1 matches 9 bases. The CDR3 runs to 16 residues. The junction had 9 bases not matched to a gene; V was cut back by 3 bases and J by 3 bases. Germline-derived CDR1 and CDR2 are LNHDA and SQIVND (reference sequence). The CDR3 nucleotides are TGTGCCAGTAGTATCGAACTGGGGGACAGGGTCTACGAGCAGTACTTC. This gives the protein CASSIELGDRVYEQYF. Supplemented by reference TRBV19 and TRBJ2-7, the full variable domain reads DGGITQSPKYLFRKEGQNVTLSCEQNLNHDAMYWYRQDPGQGLRLIYYSQIVNDFQKGDIAEGYSVSREKKESFPLTVTSAQKNPTAFYLCASSIELGDRVYEQYFGPGTRLTVT.

The V and J genes are TRBV6-5 and TRBJ1-2; 9 bases agree with TRBD1. The CDR3 extends over 14 amino acids. The germline V gene encodes CDR1 MNHEY and CDR2 SVGAGI. V lost 4 bases to trimming and J lost 2 bases; unmatched junction nucleotides: 2. The chain's CDR3 is CASSSQGANYGYTF. The CDR3 coding sequence is TGTGCCAGCAGTTCACAGGGGGCGAACTATGGCTACACCTTC.